This T cell receptor (beta chain) was recorded in a study of persistence of HIV-infected CD4 T cells. The study, taken as a whole, reports: Proviral oligoclonality tracked with TCR oligoclonality within the same sorted cells.

The CDR3 loop spans 14 amino acids. Per the germline V gene, CDR1 is LNHNV and CDR2 is YYDKDF (reference sequence). Germline trimming cut 0 bases from V and 3 bases from J; bases unmatched to any gene: 2. Lysates of CMV-infected fibroblasts at 9 to 10 ug/mL stimulated these cells. CD4+ T cells upregulating both CD40 ligand and CD69 were sorted as responding cells. CD4+ T cell counts exceeded 400 cells/uL; CMV serology was positive. Of note for this clone: Its antigen remains unknown.

This was the immunoSEQ version 4 assay in survey mode. The protocol was immunoSEQ multiplex PCR, while the TCRdb copy is restricted to in-frame clones and leaves out a portion. Of approximately 19,000 clones listed, approximately 64% are singletons. This specimen was CD4+ T cells sorted from PBMCs after 18-hour stimulation, taken from a patient who received antiretroviral therapy. The sequence derives from an adult woman with HIV who was CMV-seropositive. The genes are TRBV15 and TRBJ2-7, with 7 bases matching TRBD2. The DNA for the CDR3 is TGTGCCACCAGCAGAGATCGCGGGGGCTACGAGCAGTACGTC. Translating it yields CATSRDRGGYEQYV.